The sample holds a few counts of the clone carrying this T cell receptor beta chain. Its antigen is still unknown. Amplification of TCR beta CDR3 regions used RNA transcripts. An opening RT-PCR round employed HTBI primers and preceded a second-round multiplex PCR. Using its own MiXCR run on the multiplex PCR reads, TCRdb lists one record per CDR3 protein. The data hold 500,000 to 600,000 distinct CDR3 sequences, with under 45% observed a single time. The hyperthyroidism patients, aged 18 to 65, had been newly diagnosed, with under 2 months' duration. Other autoimmune diseases, uncontrolled infections, pregnancy or lactation ruled patients out of participation. Diagnosis used clinical symptoms, serum thyroxine, TRAb, thyroid ultrasound and orbital computed tomography. The data derive from a study of Graves' ophthalmopathy and Graves' hyperthyroidism. Points from the study as a whole: Among expanded thyroid clonotypes above 0.001 frequency, most also occurred in blood.

The sequence was collected from an adult man with Graves' hyperthyroidism. The specimen was peripheral blood or thyroid tissue (not recorded which).

The DNA of the CDR3 is TGTGCCAGTAGATTGGACAGGGAACAGCCCCAGCATTTT. This translates into CASRLDREQPQHF. This chain joins TRBV19 and TRBJ1-5, with 8 bases lining up with TRBD1. The CDR3 totals 13 residues. Trimming cost V 6 bases and J 7 bases; bases outside gene matches: 5. CDR1 LNHDA and CDR2 SQIVND come from the germline V gene (reference sequence). Drawing the rest from reference TRBV19 and TRBJ1-5, the complete variable domain is DGGITQSPKYLFRKEGQNVTLSCEQNLNHDAMYWYRQDPGQGLRLIYYSQIVNDFQKGDIAEGYSVSREKKESFPLTVTSAQKNPTAFYLCASRLDREQPQHFGDGTRLSIL.